This T cell receptor beta chain was identified during a study of human T cells and chemical hapten exposure. Across the whole study: The study patch tested 0.01% DPC on the upper back and read results at 6 days.

Time point: patch test 2, 6 weeks after DPC sensitization. The treatment: therapeutic diphenylcyclopropenone sensitization with weekly scalp DPC. The CDR3 runs to 14 residues. The J segment lost 4 bases and the V segment lost 5 bases, leaving 5 bases of the junction unmatched. Germline CDR1 KGHSH, CDR2 LQKENI. TCRdb recomputed calls from the RACE reads with MiXCR, one row per CDR3 protein. The sample consists of 95,000 or so distinct CDR3 sequences, roughly 10% of them appearing once. The gene calls are TRBV18 and TRBJ2-1, with TRBD2 identical over 7 bases. The sequence came from a woman aged 40 to 50 with alopecia areata. Some clones in this sample may be carry-over from other donors' samples. The material sequenced was whole blood, taken in connection with sensitization to the hapten diphenylcyclopropenone (DPC). DNA of the CDR3: TGTGCCAGCTCAGCGGCGGGAGCTTACAATGAGCAGTTCTTC. It codes for CASSAAGAYNEQFF.